This T cell receptor (beta chain) was recovered during a study of siplizumab effects on memory and regulatory T cells. Some clones are missing from TCRdb's copy, which holds only in-frame ones; the method was immunoSEQ multiplex PCR. The sample has some 100,000 clones, 95% to 97% seen once. This clone appeared a few times. Germline V gene data show CDR1 as KGHSH and CDR2 as LQKENI. Trimming cost V 3 bases and J 3 bases, with 14 bases left between them. The CDR3 is 15 amino acids. The V gene is TRBV18, the J gene TRBJ1-2; possibly TRBD1 for D (6 bases). This receptor was identified in a human donor in good health. Sequencing used naive CD4+ T cells sorted from blood. Here the CDR3 reads CASSPTGGADYGYTF. CDR3 sequence (DNA): TGTGCCAGCTCACCCACGGGGGGCGCGGACTATGGCTACACCTTC.